Presented here are 21 T cell receptor beta chains from one specimen sequenced in a study of beta chain features in type 1 diabetes. The sequenced template was cDNA made from the entire isolated RNA. Sequencing used immunoSEQ multiplex PCR; TCRdb keeps in-frame clones, though not all of them. The sample shows more than 350,000 clones, about an eighth of them seen only once. The sample taken for sequencing was naive CD4+ T cells from blood. The receptors here all came from a woman between 18 and 29 years old in good health.

The rearrangement links TRBV5-1 to TRBJ2-1, with a possible D match to TRBD2 (6 bases). There are 13 residues in the CDR3. V was pared by 1 base and J by 7 bases, with 9 bases between. Germline V gene lookup returns CDR1 SGHRS and CDR2 YFSETQ. CDR3 in amino acids: CASSLTSRNEQFF. The CDR3 DNA is TGCGCCAGCAGCTTGACTAGCCGGAATGAGCAGTTCTTC. Supplemented by reference TRBV5-1 and TRBJ2-1, the full variable domain reads KAGVTQTPRYLIKTRGQQVTLSCSPISGHRSVSWYQQTPGQGLQFLFEYFSETQRNKGNFPGRFSGRQFSNSRSEMNVSTLELGDSALYLCASSLTSRNEQFFGPGTRLTVL.

The chain is built from TRBV19 and TRBJ1-5, with D possibly being TRBD1 (5 bases). This CDR3 has 15 residues. Germline V gives CDR1 LNHDA, CDR2 SQIVND (reference sequence). Trimming removed 0 bases from V and 6 bases from J, with 12 bases in between. The CDR3 protein is CASSIEAGTGQPQHF. CDR3 sequence (DNA): TGTGCCAGTAGTATAGAGGCCGGGACCGGTCAGCCCCAGCATTTT.

A few counts support this clone. This chain joins TRBV11-3 and TRBJ2-1; possibly TRBD1 or TRBD2 for D (5 bases each). V shed 8 bases and J shed 10 bases, with 12 bases lying between them. CDR1 and CDR2 (germline): SGHNT, YENEEA. This CDR3 has 11 amino acids. This CDR3 is CASGGVAEQFF. For the CDR3, the DNA is TGTGCCAGCGGGGGTGTGGCGGAGCAGTTCTTC.

The chain uses TRBV9 and TRBJ1-6; 8 bases are shared with TRBD1. The length of the CDR3 is 16 residues. Germline V lookup: CDR1 SGDLS, CDR2 YYNGEE. J was trimmed by 5 bases and V by 0 bases; bases with no gene match: 4. DNA of the CDR3: TGTGCCAGCAGCGTAGGGACAGGGAACAATAATTCACCCCTCCACTTT. This sequence encodes CASSVGTGNNNSPLHF.

This chain connects TRBV6-5 to TRBJ1-2; 7 bases fit TRBD1. V dropped 6 bases and J dropped 8; count of bases not matched to a gene: 15. There are 15 residues in the CDR3. Germline CDR1 reads MNHEY; CDR2 reads SVGAGI. The CDR3 coding sequence is TGTGCCAGCAGCCAGCCCTCCGGGACAGCTGGCGGCTACACCTTC. Its translation is CASSQPSGTAGGYTF.

This clone was recorded a few times. V and J are TRBV6-5 and TRBJ2-7; 10 nucleotides align to TRBD1. CDR1 is MNHEY and CDR2 is SVGAGI in the germline V gene. The CDR3 length is 15 residues. The V gene end was trimmed by 2 bases and the J gene end by 5 bases; junction bases not matched to a gene: 6. In DNA, the CDR3 is TGTGCCAGCAGTTACACCGGGACAGGGGTCAACGAGCAGTACTTC. Its translation is CASSYTGTGVNEQYF.

J is TRBJ2-1 and V is TRBV4-3, with D perhaps matching TRBD2 (6 bases). The germline gives CDR1 LGHNA, CDR2 YSLEER. The CDR3 has 16 residues. Trimming took 3 bases from V and 7 from J, leaving 19 bases between them. CDR3 bases: TGCGCCAGCAGCCACTACCTGCTCTTAGCGGCAAATGAGCAGTTCTTC. Amino acids: CASSHYLLLAANEQFF.

The chain carries TRBV5-1 and TRBJ2-1, with D possibly TRBD2 on 5 matching bases. Germline V gene data show CDR1 as SGHRS and CDR2 as YFSETQ. V was cut by 3 bases and J by 4 bases, with 8 bases left in between. The CDR3 sequence is 13 residues long. The CDR3 spells CASSYRGYNEQFF. Written as DNA, the CDR3 is TGCGCCAGCAGCTACCGGGGATACAATGAGCAGTTCTTC.

The chain joins TRBV4-3 to TRBJ2-2; 10 nucleotides line up with TRBD1. The junction had 5 bases not matched to a gene; V was cut back by 5 bases and J by 2 bases. Germline assignment: CDR1 LGHNA and CDR2 YSLEER. The CDR3 is 16 amino acids. Written as DNA, the CDR3 is TGCGCCAGCAGCTCCGGGACAGGGGACAACACCGGGGAGCTGTTTTTT. It encodes CASSSGTGDNTGELFF.

The chain is built from TRBV29-1 and TRBJ2-1, with 8 bases matching TRBD2. The CDR3 consists of 14 residues. V gave up 8 bases and J gave up 12 bases; unmatched junction bases: 18. From germline, CDR1 is SQVTM and CDR2 ANQGSEA. CDR3 bases: TGCAGCCATGGTGGGACTAGTCCCGTTTGGGGGCAGTTCTTC. Translating gives CSHGGTSPVWGQFF.

The chain links TRBV2 to TRBJ2-1, with 10 bases matching TRBD2. In germline, CDR1 is SNHLY, CDR2 FYNNEI. V shed 5 bases and J 8 bases; nucleotides not matched to a gene: 6. This CDR3 has 14 amino acids. CDR3 protein: CASSLTSGIDEQFF. DNA for the CDR3: TGTGCCAGCAGTCTAACTAGCGGGATCGATGAGCAGTTCTTC.

The table lists this clone with a few counts. The genes are TRBV5-1 and TRBJ2-7, with 8 bases fitting TRBD2. The CDR3 totals 13 residues. Trimming removed 0 bases from V and 7 bases from J; junction bases left unmatched: 3. From germline, CDR1 is SGHRS and CDR2 YFSETQ. The CDR3 nucleotides read TGCGCCAGCAGCTTGGGGCTAGCGGGTGAGCAGTACTTC. This sequence encodes CASSLGLAGEQYF. Full variable domain (rest looked up from reference TRBV5-1 and TRBJ2-7): KAGVTQTPRYLIKTRGQQVTLSCSPISGHRSVSWYQQTPGQGLQFLFEYFSETQRNKGNFPGRFSGRQFSNSRSEMNVSTLELGDSALYLCASSLGLAGEQYFGPGTRLTVT.

This clone showed up just a few times. J is TRBJ1-1 and V is TRBV2; no clear D. The length of the CDR3 is 12 residues. Trimming took 5 bases from V and 4 from J, leaving 8 bases between them. Germline V gene sequence: CDR1 SNHLY, CDR2 FYNNEI. This chain's CDR3 is CASSWSVTEAFF. The CDR3 region has the DNA TGTGCCAGCAGTTGGTCAGTCACTGAAGCTTTCTTT.

The chain employs TRBV6-5 and TRBJ2-5; 7 nucleotides align to TRBD1. CDR1 MNHEY and CDR2 SVGAGI come from the germline V gene. J lost 1 base, V lost 2 bases, and 1 base had no gene match. This CDR3 contains 14 residues. CDR3: CASSYDRVQETQYF. As DNA, the CDR3 is TGTGCCAGCAGTTACGACAGGGTCCAAGAGACCCAGTACTTC.

The sample holds a few counts of this clone. The chain has TRBV15 and TRBJ2-3; no reliable D call. The CDR3 runs to 13 residues. Trimming shortened V by 0 bases and J by 3 bases, and 4 bases separated the two germline ends. Germline V gene sequence: CDR1 LNHNV, CDR2 YYDKDF (reference sequence). Here the CDR3 DNA reads TGTGCCACCAGCAGAGATTGGACAGATACGCAGTATTTT. Translating it yields CATSRDWTDTQYF.

This clone was counted only a few times. The genes are TRBV5-1 and TRBJ2-7, with D possibly being TRBD1 (6 bases). CDR1 and CDR2 (germline): SGHRS, YFSETQ. Trimming removed 5 bases from V and 4 bases from J, with 19 bases in between. The CDR3 covers 15 residues. CDR3 sequence (DNA): TGCGCCAGCAGTTCAGACCTCGGACAGCTATACGAGCAGTACTTC. It specifies CASSSDLGQLYEQYF. Variable domain in full (rest from reference TRBV5-1 and TRBJ2-7): KAGVTQTPRYLIKTRGQQVTLSCSPISGHRSVSWYQQTPGQGLQFLFEYFSETQRNKGNFPGRFSGRQFSNSRSEMNVSTLELGDSALYLCASSSDLGQLYEQYFGPGTRLTVT.

The chain couples TRBV4-1 to TRBJ2-5, with D possibly being TRBD1 or TRBD2 (5 bases each). CDR1 is MGHRA, CDR2 YSYEKL, per germline. This CDR3 has 15 residues. Trimming pared 1 base from V and 5 bases from J, leaving 14 bases between. CDR3 nucleotides: TGCGCCAGCAGCCAAGTAGCGCGCAGGGTGGAGACCCAGTACTTC. Encoded protein: CASSQVARRVETQYF.

The table lists this clone with a few counts. The rearrangement links TRBV5-1 to TRBJ1-1; tentative D call: TRBD1 (5 bases). The CDR3 consists of 14 residues. In germline, CDR1 is SGHRS, CDR2 YFSETQ. The V end was cut by 0 bases, the J end by 2 bases, with 8 bases between. Here the CDR3 DNA reads TGCGCCAGCAGCTTGGCGCAGGGTAACACTGAAGCTTTCTTT. It is translated as CASSLAQGNTEAFF. Based on the CDR3 plus reference TRBV5-1 and TRBJ1-1, the full variable domain is KAGVTQTPRYLIKTRGQQVTLSCSPISGHRSVSWYQQTPGQGLQFLFEYFSETQRNKGNFPGRFSGRQFSNSRSEMNVSTLELGDSALYLCASSLAQGNTEAFFGQGTRLTVV.

This clone has a handful of counts. CDR3 loop: CSVTVQGRTDTQYF. The DNA for the CDR3 is TGCAGCGTAACCGTGCAGGGCCGCACAGATACGCAGTATTTT. The chain couples TRBV29-1 to TRBJ2-3; D might be TRBD1 (5 bases). V lost 6 bases and J lost 1, with 14 bases in between. Per germline, CDR1 SQVTM and CDR2 ANQGSEA. The CDR3 covers 14 residues.

V is TRBV27 and J is TRBJ2-7; no clear D gene. The length of the CDR3 is 14 residues. CDR1 and CDR2 (germline): MNHEY, SMNVEV (reference sequence). Between the trimmed V and J ends, which lost 2 bases and 1 base, there was a span of 9 bases. CDR3 amino acids: CASSLKGSSYEQYF. In DNA, the CDR3 is TGTGCCAGCAGTTTAAAGGGAAGTTCCTACGAGCAGTACTTC.

The chain couples TRBV7-3 to TRBJ2-1; D may match TRBD1 or TRBD2 (6 bases each). Germline CDR1 is SGHTA and CDR2 is FQGTGA. This CDR3 has 15 amino acids. Trimming pared 5 bases from V and 2 bases from J, leaving 13 bases between. CDR3 in amino acids: CASSLRGAPYNEQFF. The CDR3 DNA sequence: TGTGCCAGCAGCCTTAGGGGGGCACCCTACAATGAGCAGTTCTTC. Using reference TRBV7-3 and TRBJ2-1 for the parts outside the CDR3, the full variable domain is GAGVSQTPSNKVTEKGKYVELRCDPISGHTALYWYRQSLGQGPEFLIYFQGTGAADDSGLPNDRFFAVRPEGSVSTLKIQRTERGDSAVYLCASSLRGAPYNEQFFGPGTRLTVL.